This is a list of T cell receptor beta chains from one sample in a study of cytomegalovirus exposure and HLA in healthy donors. TCRdb keeps only in-frame clones here, not all; method: immunoSEQ multiplex PCR. The table has around 86,000 clones, over 65% seen once; the top ten hold around 3.1%. Source material: PBMCs. These receptors were obtained from a man between 50 and 59 years old in good health and CMV-seropositive. Both conserved end residues are trimmed from each CDR3. The size of a clone is reported for some rows only, either as once, few or many, or as a class for expanded clones.

j_gene | v_gene | abundance | CDR3aa
TRBJ2-7 | TRBV2 | . | ASSAGQGRYEQY
TRBJ2-3 | TRBV7-3 | . | ASSLGQVGTDTQY
TRBJ2-7 | TRBV6-1 | . | ASSEGLASSYEQY
TRBJ2-7 | TRBV19 | once | ASSIGREGPVEQY
TRBJ2-5 | TRBV4-2 | . | ASSRTGDQETQY
TRBJ2-4 | TRBV10-3 | few | AAQGLESNIQY
TRBJ2-7 | TRBV19 | . | ATQFGDAYEQY
TRBJ2-7 | TRBV15 | . | ATSRNPTVPYEQY
TRBJ2-7 | TRBV7-2 | . | ASSYRTSGRYEQY
TRBJ2-7 | TRBV10-3 | . | AISDGGTIAASYEQY
TRBJ2-7 | TRBV15 | . | ATGDRSGITYEQY
TRBJ1-4 | TRBV4-2 | medium-sized | ASSQEGGGARGEKLF
TRBJ1-1 | TRBV4-1 | few | ASSQDGRQGDSEAF
TRBJ2-5 | TRBV28 | . | ASSSEGLGQETQY
TRBJ2-5 | TRBV4-1 | . | ASSQGGLAVETQY
TRBJ1-2 | TRBV27 | once | ASSPGGANYGYT
TRBJ1-2 | TRBV7-9 | . | ASSPEVGNGYT
TRBJ2-1 | TRBV25-1 | . | ASTPGIAGAYNEQF
TRBJ2-7 | TRBV18 | . | ASSSSAAFYEQY
TRBJ2-3 | TRBV7-3 | . | ASRYSGVSTDTQY
TRBJ2-2 | TRBV7-9 | . | ASSLDRGLLNTGELF
TRBJ1-6 | TRBV5-6 | . | ASSLAGGRNSPLH
TRBJ1-3 | TRBV11-2 | few | ASSLRRLSSGNTIY
TRBJ2-1 | TRBV7-9 | . | ASSRTVHEQF
TRBJ2-7 | TRBV5-4 | few | ASGTSGYEQY
TRBJ2-1 | TRBV11-3 | . | ASSLRRLTYNEQF
TRBJ2-3 | TRBV11-2 | . | ASSLRVTVADTQY
TRBJ2-1 | TRBV11-3 | . | ASSPSRVSYNEQF
TRBJ1-5 | TRBV2 | . | ASSEHSLGNQPQH
TRBJ2-7 | TRBV6-6 | . | ASSYRVYEQY
TRBJ1-2 | TRBV19 | . | AIRTGTANYGYT
TRBJ2-7 | TRBV6-5 | . | ASSRWTGGSYEQY
TRBJ2-2 | TRBV18 | . | ASSPRQEGTGELF
. | TRBV5-4 | . | ASSTGTGRSYEQY
TRBJ1-1 | TRBV7-9 | . | ASSTRGINTEAF
TRBJ2-7 | TRBV5-4 | . | ASSRETGSYEQY
TRBJ2-1 | TRBV4-1 | few | ASSLLGLAGYNEQF
TRBJ2-5 | TRBV9 | . | ASSVSIGGQETQY
TRBJ1-5 | TRBV25-1 | . | ASSEAHGPQH
TRBJ1-3 | TRBV19 | once | ASSIGTGFSGNTIY
TRBJ2-3 | TRBV29-1 | . | SVRRLAESTDTQY
TRBJ2-5 | TRBV5-1 | . | ASSFGNSGKQETQY
TRBJ2-2 | TRBV7-3 | . | ASSPGPTGELF
TRBJ2-7 | TRBV7-2 | few | ASSLDAFGSYEQY
TRBJ2-7 | TRBV4-1 | . | ASSQAPSGRAYEQY